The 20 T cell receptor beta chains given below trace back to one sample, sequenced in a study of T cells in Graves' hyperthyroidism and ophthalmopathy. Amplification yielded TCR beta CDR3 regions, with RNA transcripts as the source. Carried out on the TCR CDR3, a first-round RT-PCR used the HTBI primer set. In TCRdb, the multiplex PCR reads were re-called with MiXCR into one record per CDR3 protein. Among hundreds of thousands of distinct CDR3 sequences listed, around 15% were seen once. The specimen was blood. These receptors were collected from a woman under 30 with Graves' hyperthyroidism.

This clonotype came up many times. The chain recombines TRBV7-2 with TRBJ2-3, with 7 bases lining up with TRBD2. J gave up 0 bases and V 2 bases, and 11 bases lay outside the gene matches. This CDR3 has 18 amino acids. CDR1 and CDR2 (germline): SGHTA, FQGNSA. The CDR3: CASSLKVAGPTSTDTQYF. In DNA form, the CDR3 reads TGTGCCAGCAGCTTAAAGGTAGCGGGTCCTACTAGCACAGATACGCAGTATTTT. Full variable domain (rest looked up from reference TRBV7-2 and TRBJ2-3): GAGVSQSPSNKVTEKGKDVELRCDPISGHTALYWYRQSLGQGLEFLIYFQGNSAPDKSGLPSDRFSAERTGGSVSTLTIQRTQQEDSAVYLCASSLKVAGPTSTDTQYFGPGTRLTVL.

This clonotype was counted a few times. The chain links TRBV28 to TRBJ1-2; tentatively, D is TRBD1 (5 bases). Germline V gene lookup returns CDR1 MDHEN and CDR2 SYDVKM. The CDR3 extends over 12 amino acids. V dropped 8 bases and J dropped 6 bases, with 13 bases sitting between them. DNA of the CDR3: TGTGCCAGCGAACAGGACAAAAATGGCTACACCTTC. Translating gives CASEQDKNGYTF.

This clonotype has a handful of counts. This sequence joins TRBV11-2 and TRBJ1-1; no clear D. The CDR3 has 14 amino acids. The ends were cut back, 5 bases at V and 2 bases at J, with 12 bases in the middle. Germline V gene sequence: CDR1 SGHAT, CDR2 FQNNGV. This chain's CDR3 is CASSRIPSNTEAFF. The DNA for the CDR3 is TGTGCCAGCAGCAGAATCCCCTCTAACACTGAAGCTTTCTTT.

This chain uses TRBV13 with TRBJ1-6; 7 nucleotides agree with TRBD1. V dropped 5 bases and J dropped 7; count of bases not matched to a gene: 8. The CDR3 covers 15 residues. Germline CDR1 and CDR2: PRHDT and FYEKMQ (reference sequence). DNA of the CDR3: TGTGCCAGCAGCCGACAGGGAGATCCCAATTCACCCCTCCACTTT. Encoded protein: CASSRQGDPNSPLHF.

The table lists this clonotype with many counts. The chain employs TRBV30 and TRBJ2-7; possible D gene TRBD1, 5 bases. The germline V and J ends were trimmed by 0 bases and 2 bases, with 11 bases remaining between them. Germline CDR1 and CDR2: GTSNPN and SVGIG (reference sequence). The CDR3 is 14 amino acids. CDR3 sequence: CAWSVKGPAYEQYF. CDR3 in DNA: TGTGCCTGGAGTGTAAAGGGGCCTGCCTACGAGCAGTACTTC.

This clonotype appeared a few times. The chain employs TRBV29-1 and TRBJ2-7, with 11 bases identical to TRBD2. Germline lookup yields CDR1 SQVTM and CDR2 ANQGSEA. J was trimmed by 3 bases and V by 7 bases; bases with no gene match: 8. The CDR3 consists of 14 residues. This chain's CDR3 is CSAITSGGSYEQYF. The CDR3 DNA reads TGCAGCGCGATTACTAGCGGGGGTAGCTACGAGCAGTACTTC.

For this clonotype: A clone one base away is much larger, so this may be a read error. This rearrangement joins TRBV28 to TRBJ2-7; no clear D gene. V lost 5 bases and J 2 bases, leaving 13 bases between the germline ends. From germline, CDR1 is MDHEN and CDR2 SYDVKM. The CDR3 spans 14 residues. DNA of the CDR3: TGTGCCAGCAGTCCAAGGGCAGGTCCCTACGAGCAGTACTTC. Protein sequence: CASSPRAGPYEQYF.

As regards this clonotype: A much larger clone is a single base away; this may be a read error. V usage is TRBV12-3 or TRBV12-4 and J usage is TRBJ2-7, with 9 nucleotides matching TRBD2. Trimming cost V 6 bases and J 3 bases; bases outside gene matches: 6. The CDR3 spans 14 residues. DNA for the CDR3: TGTGCCAGCAGCCCCGGGACTAGCATCTACGAGCAGTACTTC. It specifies CASSPGTSIYEQYF.

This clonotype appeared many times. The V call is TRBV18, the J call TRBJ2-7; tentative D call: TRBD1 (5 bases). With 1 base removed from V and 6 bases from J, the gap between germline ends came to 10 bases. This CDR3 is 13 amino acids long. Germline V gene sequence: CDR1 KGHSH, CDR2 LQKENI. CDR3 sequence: CASSPLGQGEQYF. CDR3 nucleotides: TGTGCCAGCTCACCACTTGGACAAGGCGAGCAGTACTTC.

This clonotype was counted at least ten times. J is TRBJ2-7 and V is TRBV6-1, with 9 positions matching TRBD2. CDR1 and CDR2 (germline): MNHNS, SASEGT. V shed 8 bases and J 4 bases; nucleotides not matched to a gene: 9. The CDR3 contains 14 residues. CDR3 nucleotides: TGTGCCAGCGACCCCGGGACTAGCAGTTACGAGCAGTACTTC. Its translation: CASDPGTSSYEQYF.

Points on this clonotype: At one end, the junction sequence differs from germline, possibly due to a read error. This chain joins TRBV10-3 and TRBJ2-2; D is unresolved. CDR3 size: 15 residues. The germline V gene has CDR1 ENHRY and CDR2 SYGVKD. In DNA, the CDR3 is TGTGCCAGCAGTTACGAGGATCCGGTTTCTAGGGAGCTGTTTTTT. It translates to CASSYEDPVSRELFF.

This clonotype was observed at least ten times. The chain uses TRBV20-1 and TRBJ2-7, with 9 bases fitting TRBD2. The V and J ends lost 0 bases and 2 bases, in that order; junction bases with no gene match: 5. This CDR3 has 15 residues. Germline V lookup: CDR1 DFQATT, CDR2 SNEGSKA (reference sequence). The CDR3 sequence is CSARDGTSGPYEQYF. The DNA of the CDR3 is TGCAGTGCTAGAGATGGTACTAGCGGGCCCTACGAGCAGTACTTC.

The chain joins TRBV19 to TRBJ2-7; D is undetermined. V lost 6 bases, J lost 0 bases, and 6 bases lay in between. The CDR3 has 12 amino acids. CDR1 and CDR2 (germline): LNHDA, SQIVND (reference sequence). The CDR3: CASRSVSYEQYF. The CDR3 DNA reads TGTGCCAGTAGATCAGTCTCCTACGAGCAGTACTTC. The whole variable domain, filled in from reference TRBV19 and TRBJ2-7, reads DGGITQSPKYLFRKEGQNVTLSCEQNLNHDAMYWYRQDPGQGLRLIYYSQIVNDFQKGDIAEGYSVSREKKESFPLTVTSAQKNPTAFYLCASRSVSYEQYFGPGTRLTVT.

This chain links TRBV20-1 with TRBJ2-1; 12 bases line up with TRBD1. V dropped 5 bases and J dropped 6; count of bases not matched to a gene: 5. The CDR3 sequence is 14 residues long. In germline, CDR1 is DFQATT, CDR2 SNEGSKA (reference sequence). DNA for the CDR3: TGCAGTGCTTTGCCGGGACAGGGGGCCAATGAGCAGTTCTTC. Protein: CSALPGQGANEQFF.

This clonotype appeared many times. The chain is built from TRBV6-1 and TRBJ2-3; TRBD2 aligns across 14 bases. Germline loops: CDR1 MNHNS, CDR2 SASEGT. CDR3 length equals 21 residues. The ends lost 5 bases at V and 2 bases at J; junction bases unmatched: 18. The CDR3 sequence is CASSYPQTSGRAGSNTDTQYF. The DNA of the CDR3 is TGTGCCAGCAGTTACCCCCAGACTAGCGGGAGGGCCGGATCCAACACAGATACGCAGTATTTT.

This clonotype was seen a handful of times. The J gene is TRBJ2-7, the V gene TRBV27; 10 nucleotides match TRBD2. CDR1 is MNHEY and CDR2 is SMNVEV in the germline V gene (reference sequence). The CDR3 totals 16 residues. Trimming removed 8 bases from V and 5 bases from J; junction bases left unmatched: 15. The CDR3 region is CASSGLLSGRAHEQYF. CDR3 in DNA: TGTGCCAGCTCAGGACTTTTAAGCGGGAGGGCCCACGAGCAGTACTTC.

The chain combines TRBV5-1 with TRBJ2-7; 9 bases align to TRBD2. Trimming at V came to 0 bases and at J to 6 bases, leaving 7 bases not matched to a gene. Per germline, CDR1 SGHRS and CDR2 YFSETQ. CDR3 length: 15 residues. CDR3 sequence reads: CASSLAKTSGGEQYF. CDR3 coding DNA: TGCGCCAGCAGCTTGGCCAAGACTAGCGGAGGCGAGCAGTACTTC. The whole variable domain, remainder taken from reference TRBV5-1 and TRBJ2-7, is KAGVTQTPRYLIKTRGQQVTLSCSPISGHRSVSWYQQTPGQGLQFLFEYFSETQRNKGNFPGRFSGRQFSNSRSEMNVSTLELGDSALYLCASSLAKTSGGEQYFGPGTRLTVT.

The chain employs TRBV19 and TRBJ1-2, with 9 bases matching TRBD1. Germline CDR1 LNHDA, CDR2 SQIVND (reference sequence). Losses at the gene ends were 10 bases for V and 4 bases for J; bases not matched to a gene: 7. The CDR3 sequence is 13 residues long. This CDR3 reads CAISTGGGYGYTF. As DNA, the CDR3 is TGTGCCATCTCGACAGGGGGTGGCTATGGCTACACCTTC.

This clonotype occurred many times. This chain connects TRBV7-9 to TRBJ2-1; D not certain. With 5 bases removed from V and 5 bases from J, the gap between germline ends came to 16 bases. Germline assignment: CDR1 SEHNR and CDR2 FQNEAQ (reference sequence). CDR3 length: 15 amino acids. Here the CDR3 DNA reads TGTGCCAGCAGCCTACTTCTCGTGGGCCACAATGAGCAGTTCTTC. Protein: CASSLLLVGHNEQFF.

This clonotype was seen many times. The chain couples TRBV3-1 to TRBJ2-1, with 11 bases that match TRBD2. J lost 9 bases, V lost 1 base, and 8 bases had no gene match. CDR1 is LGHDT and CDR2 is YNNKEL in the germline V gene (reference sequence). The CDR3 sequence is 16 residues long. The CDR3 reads CASSQVIAGGPGEQFF. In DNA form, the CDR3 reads TGTGCCAGCAGCCAAGTAATAGCGGGAGGGCCCGGTGAGCAGTTCTTC.